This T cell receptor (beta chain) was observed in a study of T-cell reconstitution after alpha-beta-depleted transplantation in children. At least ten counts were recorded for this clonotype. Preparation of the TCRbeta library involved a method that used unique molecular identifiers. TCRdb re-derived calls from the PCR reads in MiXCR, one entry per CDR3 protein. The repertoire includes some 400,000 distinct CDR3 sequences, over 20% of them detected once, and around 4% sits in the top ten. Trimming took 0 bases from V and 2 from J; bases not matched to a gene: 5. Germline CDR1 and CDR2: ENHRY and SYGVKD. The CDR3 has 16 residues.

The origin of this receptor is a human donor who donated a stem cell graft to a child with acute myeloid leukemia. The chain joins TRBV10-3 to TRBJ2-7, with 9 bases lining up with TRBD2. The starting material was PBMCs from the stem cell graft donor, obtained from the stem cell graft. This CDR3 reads CAISESTSGLTYEQYF. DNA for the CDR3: TGTGCCATCAGTGAGTCGACTAGCGGCCTAACCTACGAGCAGTACTTC.